The 15 T cell receptor beta chains below were found in one sample sequenced in a study of Graves' ophthalmopathy and Graves' hyperthyroidism. Amplification from RNA transcripts yielded the TCR beta CDR3 regions. First-round RT-PCR used HTBI primers; second-round multiplex PCR followed. A single record per CDR3 protein comes from TCRdb applying MiXCR to the multiplex PCR reads. The table shows tens of thousands of distinct CDR3 sequences, with around 50% occurring only once. Material for sequencing was peripheral blood. These receptor sequences come from an adult woman with Graves' ophthalmopathy.

This clonotype was counted ten times or more. The gene calls are TRBV20-1 and TRBJ1-4, with D perhaps TRBD1 (5 bases). Germline values: CDR1 DFQATT, CDR2 SNEGSKA (reference sequence). Trimming shortened V by 5 bases and J by 6 bases, and 10 bases separated the two germline ends. This CDR3 comprises 12 residues. This CDR3 is CSAGGTYEKLFF. CDR3 DNA sequence: TGCAGTGCTGGGGGGACTTATGAAAAACTGTTTTTT.

This clonotype was observed many times. The CDR3 loop is CASSPGETQYF. The CDR3 DNA reads TGTGCCAGCTCACCAGGGGAGACCCAGTACTTC. The chain couples TRBV18 to TRBJ2-5; D remains ambiguous. Germline loops: CDR1 KGHSH, CDR2 LQKENI. Deletions cut 2 bases from V and 5 bases from J, with 3 bases between. This CDR3 spans 11 amino acids.

The chain carries TRBV15 and TRBJ2-5, with D uncertain. Per the germline V gene, CDR1 is LNHNV and CDR2 is YYDKDF (reference sequence). V lost 0 bases and J lost 4, with 18 bases in between. This CDR3 has 17 residues. The CDR3 region is CATSRDSVAWGGETQYF. The CDR3 region has the DNA TGTGCCACCAGCAGAGATTCGGTAGCTTGGGGTGGAGAGACCCAGTACTTC.

A word on this clonotype: An end of the junction does not agree with germline; a read error may underlie this. The chain uses TRBV7-3 and TRBJ2-1; possibly TRBD1 or TRBD2 for D (6 bases each). Germline V gene lookup returns CDR1 SGHTA and CDR2 FQGTGA. The length of the CDR3 is 14 residues. This CDR3 is CASSSQGGGNERFF. The DNA for the CDR3 is TGTGCCAGCAGCTCGCAAGGGGGAGGCAATGAGCGGTTCTTC.

Details on this clonotype: In this CDR3 the conserved last residue, phenylalanine or tryptophan, is missing, so a read error is likely. The rearrangement links TRBV7-2 to TRBJ2-3, with D possibly being TRBD1 (6 bases). The CDR3 covers 14 residues. CDR1 and CDR2 (germline): SGHTA, FQGNSA. Trimming removed 5 bases at V and 5 bases at J, with 14 bases between. CDR3 sequence (DNA): TGTGCCAGCAGCCCGCCGACAGGCCGAGATACGCAGTATTGT. It specifies CASSPPTGRDTQYC.

For this clonotype: Compared with germline, one end of the junction differs, possibly owing to a read error. The gene calls are TRBV20-1 and TRBJ2-3, with 12 bases lining up with TRBD2. Germline CDR1 reads DFQATT; CDR2 reads SNEGSKA (reference sequence). The CDR3 sequence is 15 residues long. CDR3 in amino acids: CSVGLAGPSTDTQYF. In DNA, the CDR3 is TGCAGTGTTGGACTAGCGGGGCCTAGCACGGATACGCAGTATTTT.

The rearrangement links TRBV7-2 to TRBJ2-5; TRBD1 matches at 12 bases. CDR3 length: 18 residues. V lost 4 bases to trimming and J lost 4 bases; unmatched junction nucleotides: 13. The germline V gene has CDR1 SGHTA and CDR2 FQGNSA. The CDR3 loop reads CASSYSGTGGIQGETQYF. Here the CDR3 DNA reads TGTGCCAGCAGCTATTCCGGGACAGGGGGCATTCAGGGAGAGACCCAGTACTTC.

This clonotype has a count of ten or more. This rearrangement joins TRBV4-2 to TRBJ2-3, with TRBD2 matching over 7 bases. V was pared by 0 bases and J by 3 bases, with 6 bases of the junction left unmatched. Per the germline V gene, CDR1 is LGHNA and CDR2 is YNFKEQ. The length of the CDR3 is 16 residues. Here the CDR3 reads CASSQDTPSGTDTQYF. DNA of the CDR3: TGTGCCAGCAGCCAAGATACTCCTAGCGGTACAGATACGCAGTATTTT.

V and J are TRBV5-6 and TRBJ2-1; tentative D call: TRBD2 (6 bases). The CDR3 spans 16 residues. Per germline, CDR1 SGHDT and CDR2 YYEEEE. V was clipped by 2 bases and J by 6 bases, with 18 bases between them. This CDR3 is CASSFGGAGTPNEQFF. As DNA, the CDR3 is TGTGCCAGCAGCTTCGGCGGGGCTGGGACCCCCAATGAGCAGTTCTTC. Drawing the rest from reference TRBV5-6 and TRBJ2-1, the complete variable domain is DAGVTQSPTHLIKTRGQQVTLRCSPKSGHDTVSWYQQALGQGPQFIFQYYEEEERQRGNFPDRFSGHQFPNYSSELNVNALLLGDSALYLCASSFGGAGTPNEQFFGPGTRLTVL.

This clonotype showed up many times. This chain joins TRBV20-1 and TRBJ2-1; 10 bases fit TRBD2. The ends lost 6 bases at V and 9 bases at J; junction bases unmatched: 11. CDR3 size: 14 residues. In germline, CDR1 is DFQATT, CDR2 SNEGSKA (reference sequence). The CDR3 is CSAPRLAGHPEQFF. The CDR3 nucleotides read TGCAGTGCCCCTCGACTAGCGGGCCACCCTGAGCAGTTCTTC.

The V call is TRBV19, the J call TRBJ1-6; 9 nucleotides agree with TRBD1. The CDR3 covers 15 residues. The V segment lost 6 bases and the J segment 0 bases; nucleotides outside the gene matches: 0. From germline, CDR1 is LNHDA and CDR2 SQIVND (reference sequence). This chain's CDR3 is CASRTGGSYNSPLHF. CDR3 bases: TGTGCCAGTAGGACAGGGGGCTCCTATAATTCACCCCTCCACTTT.

This clonotype qualifies as medium-sized. J is TRBJ1-2 and V is TRBV25-1, with D possibly TRBD1 on 5 matching bases. Trimming stripped 2 bases from V and 4 bases from J, with 14 bases between. Germline lookup yields CDR1 MGHDK and CDR2 SYGVNS. The CDR3 extends over 15 amino acids. The CDR3 DNA follows: TGTGCCAGCAGTGAAGGTAAGGGTGGGGGCTATGGCTACACCTTC. Translation: CASSEGKGGGYGYTF.

The count of this clonotype is one. The rearrangement joins TRBV20-1 to TRBJ2-3; D unresolved. The V end was cut by 2 bases, the J end by 6 bases, with 6 bases between. Per the germline V gene, CDR1 is DFQATT and CDR2 is SNEGSKA (reference sequence). The CDR3 has 11 residues. This CDR3 is CSARLTDTQYF. In nucleotides, the CDR3 is TGCAGTGCTAGATTGACGGATACGCAGTATTTT.

The chain couples TRBV25-1 to TRBJ2-7, with 11 bases lining up with TRBD2. This CDR3 region has 12 residues. Germline V lookup: CDR1 MGHDK, CDR2 SYGVNS. Trimming removed 6 bases from V and 8 bases from J; junction bases left unmatched: 3. DNA of the CDR3: TGTGCCAGCAGGACTAGCGGGACTAAGCAGTACTTC. This translates into CASRTSGTKQYF.

In this sample, this clonotype turned up many times. The rearrangement uses TRBV6-1 and TRBJ2-7; D not resolved. Trimming took off 6 bases at V and 4 bases at J, with 4 bases between the two ends. The CDR3 extends over 10 amino acids. Germline V CDR1 and CDR2: MNHNS, SASEGT. The CDR3 sequence: CASREYEQYF. As DNA, the CDR3 is TGTGCCAGCAGGGAATACGAGCAGTACTTC.